These 23 T cell receptor beta chains were all obtained from the same sample, sequenced in a study of CD8 T cells in Susac syndrome. Random hexamers were used to reverse transcribe roughly 0.5 to 1 ug of RNA. TCRdb re-called the immunoSEQ multiplex PCR reads through MiXCR, storing one row per CDR3 protein. The profile covers approximately 170,000 distinct CDR3 sequences, with 93% appearing a single time and 0.13% taken by the ten largest. Sequenced: CD4+ T cells from PBMCs. The receptors shown here come from a human donor in good health.

The chain combines TRBV20-1 with TRBJ2-1; 7 nucleotides agree with TRBD2. The CDR3 length is 15 residues. Germline values: CDR1 DFQATT, CDR2 SNEGSKA (reference sequence). Losses at the gene ends were 3 bases for V and 11 bases for J; bases not matched to a gene: 16. CDR3 residues: CSARSRGIAGTKQFF. The CDR3, as DNA: TGCAGTGCTAGGTCCAGAGGGATAGCGGGTACAAAGCAGTTCTTC.

This rearrangement joins TRBV29-1 to TRBJ2-7; maybe TRBD2 (6 bases). V shed 1 base and J shed 3 bases, with 10 bases lying between them. Germline values: CDR1 SQVTM, CDR2 ANQGSEA. There are 13 residues in the CDR3. CDR3 nucleotides: TGCAGCGTTGAAGGGGGAGGCATCTACGAGCAGTACTTC. Residues: CSVEGGGIYEQYF.

V gene TRBV30 combines with J gene TRBJ2-5; perhaps TRBD2 as D (6 bases). The length of the CDR3 is 14 residues. Germline V gene lookup returns CDR1 GTSNPN and CDR2 SVGIG (reference sequence). Trimming cost V 2 bases and J 1 base, with 11 bases left between them. For the CDR3, the DNA is TGTGCCTGGAGTACGCGGGGCCTCCAAGAGACCCAGTACTTC. It codes for CAWSTRGLQETQYF. Combining the CDR3 with reference TRBV30 and TRBJ2-5 gives the whole variable domain SQTIHQWPATLVQPVGSPLSLECTVEGTSNPNLYWYRQAAGRGLQLLFYSVGIGQISSEVPQNLSASRPQDRQFILSSKKLLLSDSGFYLCAWSTRGLQETQYFGPGTRLLVL.

This clonotype was recorded once. The rearrangement uses TRBV12-3 or TRBV12-4 and TRBJ1-3; D is undetermined. The CDR3 extends over 15 amino acids. V was shortened by 6 bases and J by 4 bases, with 16 bases between the two germline ends. The CDR3 sequence: CASSRSGPRGNTIYF. Here the CDR3 DNA reads TGTGCCAGCAGCCGATCGGGTCCTCGGGGAAACACCATATATTTT.

The J gene is TRBJ1-1, the V gene TRBV20-1; TRBD1 matches 10 bases. This CDR3 spans 13 amino acids. Losses at the gene ends were 3 bases for V and 5 bases for J; bases not matched to a gene: 3. Germline V gene lookup returns CDR1 DFQATT and CDR2 SNEGSKA (reference sequence). The CDR3 region has the DNA TGCAGTGCTAGGCCGGGACAGGGGACTGAAGCTTTCTTT. Encoded protein: CSARPGQGTEAFF.

The J gene is TRBJ2-7, the V gene TRBV5-1; 8 positions match TRBD1. Germline CDR1 and CDR2: SGHRS and YFSETQ. V trimming: 4 bases; J trimming: 0 bases; junction bases outside the gene matches: 9. There are 16 residues in the CDR3. The CDR3 bases are TGCGCCAGCAGCGCCTCCGGGACAGGAATCTCCTACGAGCAGTACTTC. Amino acid sequence: CASSASGTGISYEQYF.

This clonotype appeared a single time. The chain uses TRBV18 and TRBJ1-6; TRBD1 matches 7 bases. V trimming: 6 bases; J trimming: 9 bases; junction bases outside the gene matches: 14. Germline values: CDR1 KGHSH, CDR2 LQKENI. There are 16 residues in the CDR3. Here the CDR3 DNA reads TGTGCCAGCTCCCCCCCGGGACAGTCAATACGTTCACCCCTCCACTTT. It is translated as CASSPPGQSIRSPLHF.

This clonotype was counted once. The CDR3: CASSWTHPGETQYF. CDR3 nucleotide sequence: TGTGCCAGCAGTTGGACCCACCCAGGGGAGACCCAGTACTTC. The rearrangement links TRBV6-5 to TRBJ2-5; TRBD1 might be the D (5 bases). Trimming pared 4 bases from V and 5 bases from J, leaving 14 bases between. Germline CDR1 reads MNHEY; CDR2 reads SVGAGI. The CDR3 is 14 amino acids.

The chain employs TRBV20-1 and TRBJ1-3, with a weak D call TRBD1 (5 bases). Germline lookup yields CDR1 DFQATT and CDR2 SNEGSKA (reference sequence). V was cut by 6 bases and J by 0 bases, with 12 bases left in between. There are 14 residues in the CDR3. CDR3 loop: CSAPRDHSGNTIYF. The CDR3 bases are TGCAGTGCCCCCCGGGACCACTCTGGAAACACCATATATTTT.

The chain employs TRBV20-1 and TRBJ1-5; D unresolved. The CDR3 is 13 amino acids. Looked up from germline, CDR1 is DFQATT and CDR2 is SNEGSKA (reference sequence). The V and J ends lost 6 bases and 4 bases respectively, with 13 bases between them. The CDR3 region has the DNA TGCAGTGCCGGGATCCCGGGGAATCAGCCCCAGCATTTT. Amino acids: CSAGIPGNQPQHF.

This chain links TRBV10-3 with TRBJ2-3; 8 bases fit TRBD1. The CDR3 consists of 15 residues. Germline CDR1 reads ENHRY; CDR2 reads SYGVKD. The J segment lost 6 bases and the V segment lost 6 bases, leaving 11 bases of the junction unmatched. CDR3 protein: CAISAGQGPGDTQYF. In DNA form, the CDR3 reads TGTGCCATCAGCGCCGGACAGGGTCCCGGGGATACGCAGTATTTT.

The chain is built from TRBV6-5 and TRBJ1-1, with D unclear. The length of the CDR3 is 15 residues. The germline CDR1 and CDR2 sequences are MNHEY and SVGAGI. V lost 0 bases and J lost 3, with 11 bases in between. CDR3 protein: CASSYSRSGDTEAFF. In nucleotides, the CDR3 is TGTGCCAGCAGTTACTCCAGGTCCGGCGACACTGAAGCTTTCTTT.

The table lists this clonotype with a few counts. The chain uses TRBV6-2 or TRBV6-3 and TRBJ1-1, with D possibly matching TRBD1 (5 bases). V dropped 2 bases and J dropped 4 bases, with 11 bases sitting between them. This CDR3 is 14 amino acids long. Germline values: CDR1 MNHEY, CDR2 SVGEGT. The CDR3 here is CASSYRRVGTEAFF. In nucleotides, the CDR3 is TGTGCCAGCAGTTACCGCAGGGTTGGCACTGAAGCTTTCTTT.

The rearrangement joins TRBV2 to TRBJ2-5; D not certain. From germline, CDR1 is SNHLY and CDR2 FYNNEI. The V end lost 4 bases, the J end lost 1 base, and 7 bases lay between the germline ends. The CDR3 has 13 amino acids. The CDR3 nucleotides are TGTGCCAGCAGTGCTTCCGTCCAAGAGACCCAGTACTTC. Protein sequence: CASSASVQETQYF. Combining the CDR3 with reference TRBV2 and TRBJ2-5 gives the whole variable domain EPEVTQTPSHQVTQMGQEVILRCVPISNHLYFYWYRQILGQKVEFLVSFYNNEISEKSEIFDDQFSVERPDGSNFTLKIRSTKLEDSAMYFCASSASVQETQYFGPGTRLLVL.

V and J are TRBV19 and TRBJ1-1; a possible D gene is TRBD1 (6 bases). CDR3 length: 15 residues. Trimming shortened V by 1 base and J by 4 bases, and 13 bases separated the two germline ends. Germline CDR1 is LNHDA and CDR2 is SQIVND (reference sequence). As DNA, the CDR3 is TGTGCCAGTAGTATAGGAGGGGGGCTGAGCACTGAAGCTTTCTTT. As protein: CASSIGGGLSTEAFF.

The genes are TRBV3-1 and TRBJ1-2; D is ambiguous. Germline assignment: CDR1 LGHDT and CDR2 YNNKEL (reference sequence). The V gene lost 2 bases and the J gene lost 3 bases, with 10 bases spanning the gap. There are 14 residues in the CDR3. The CDR3 sequence is CASSQNIRDYGYTF. The CDR3 nucleotides read TGTGCCAGCAGCCAAAATATCCGTGACTATGGCTACACCTTC.

The chain carries TRBV7-9 and TRBJ2-5; TRBD2 matches at 11 bases. Germline assignment: CDR1 SEHNR and CDR2 FQNEAQ (reference sequence). This CDR3 comprises 15 residues. V dropped 5 bases and J dropped 5; count of bases not matched to a gene: 7. In DNA form, the CDR3 reads TGTGCCAGCAGCCCTTCTAGCGGGGGGACGGAGACCCAGTACTTC. This translates into CASSPSSGGTETQYF.

The V gene is TRBV5-6, the J gene TRBJ1-2; unclear D gene. The ends were cut back, 0 bases at V and 5 bases at J, with 8 bases in the middle. CDR1 is SGHDT and CDR2 is YYEEEE in the germline V gene. The CDR3 consists of 13 residues. The CDR3 reads CASSLGTPYGYTF. CDR3 in DNA: TGTGCCAGCAGCTTGGGTACACCGTATGGCTACACCTTC.

The chain couples TRBV3-1 to TRBJ2-3; tentatively, D is TRBD2 (6 bases). The CDR3 is made up of 16 amino acids. The germline gives CDR1 LGHDT, CDR2 YNNKEL (reference sequence). Trimming left V 1 base short and J 4 bases short, with 15 bases between. CDR3 nucleotide sequence: TGTGCCAGCAGCCAAGTTGGCGGGAATCGGGCAGATACGCAGTATTTT. It encodes CASSQVGGNRADTQYF.

The chain combines TRBV12-3 or TRBV12-4 with TRBJ1-1, with D tentatively TRBD1 (5 bases). The V and J ends lost 6 bases and 2 bases respectively, with 16 bases between them. The CDR3 covers 15 residues. The CDR3 DNA reads TGTGCCAGCAGGGACGGGTGGGGGGTTAACACTGAAGCTTTCTTT. This gives the protein CASRDGWGVNTEAFF.

The rearrangement uses TRBV5-6 and TRBJ1-3; 8 nucleotides match TRBD1. The CDR3 extends over 16 amino acids. Trimming removed 2 bases from V and 4 bases from J; junction bases left unmatched: 8. Germline assignment: CDR1 SGHDT and CDR2 YYEEEE. The CDR3 coding sequence is TGTGCCAGCAGCTTAGACCCGGGACAGGTGGGAAACACCATATATTTT. It translates to CASSLDPGQVGNTIYF. The complete variable domain, with remaining parts taken from reference TRBV5-6 and TRBJ1-3, reads DAGVTQSPTHLIKTRGQQVTLRCSPKSGHDTVSWYQQALGQGPQFIFQYYEEEERQRGNFPDRFSGHQFPNYSSELNVNALLLGDSALYLCASSLDPGQVGNTIYFGEGSWLTVV.

The chain is built from TRBV3-1 and TRBJ1-1, with D unclear. V was shortened by 3 bases and J by 0 bases, with 8 bases between the two germline ends. The CDR3 runs to 14 residues. Germline V gene lookup returns CDR1 LGHDT and CDR2 YNNKEL (reference sequence). The CDR3 DNA follows: TGTGCCAGCAGCCAGGGCGGGCTGAACACTGAAGCTTTCTTT. This translates into CASSQGGLNTEAFF.

The CDR3 DNA sequence: TGTGCCAGCAGCTTAGTGCGGGGTCTAGCACACGAGCAGTACTTC. Its protein is CASSLVRGLAHEQYF. The chain recombines TRBV7-2 with TRBJ2-7, with D possibly being TRBD2 (6 bases). The CDR3 runs 15 residues. In germline, CDR1 is SGHTA, CDR2 FQGNSA. Trimming took off 1 base at V and 5 bases at J, with 15 bases between the two ends.